This T cell receptor (beta chain) was profiled in a study of neurological immune-mediated disorders. In TCRdb, the 5' RACE reads were re-called with MiXCR into one record per CDR3 protein. The profile shows over 65,000 distinct CDR3 sequences, around a tenth of them singletons. This clonotype was detected ten times or more. Sequencing was carried out using PBMCs. This clonotype was sampled from a man aged 50 or older in good health.

In DNA, the CDR3 is TGTGCCAGCAGCGCCCGCCCGACTGTACAAGAGACCCAGTACTTC. Its translation is CASSARPTVQETQYF. The chain uses TRBV9 and TRBJ2-5; D is undetermined. The CDR3 runs 15 residues. Trimming took off 3 bases at V and 2 bases at J, with 14 bases between the two ends. Germline assignment: CDR1 SGDLS and CDR2 YYNGEE.